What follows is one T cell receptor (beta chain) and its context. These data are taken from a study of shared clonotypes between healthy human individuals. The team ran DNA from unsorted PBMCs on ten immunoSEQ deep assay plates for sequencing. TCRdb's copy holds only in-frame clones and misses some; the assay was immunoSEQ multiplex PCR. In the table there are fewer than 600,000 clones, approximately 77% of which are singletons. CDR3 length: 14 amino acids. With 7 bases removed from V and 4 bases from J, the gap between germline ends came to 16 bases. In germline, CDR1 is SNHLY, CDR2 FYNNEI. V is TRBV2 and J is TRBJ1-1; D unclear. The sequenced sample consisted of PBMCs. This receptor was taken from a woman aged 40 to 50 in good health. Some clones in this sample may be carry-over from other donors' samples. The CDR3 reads CASMATSSGTEAFF. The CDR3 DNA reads TGTGCCAGCATGGCCACCTCATCGGGCACTGAAGCTTTCTTT.